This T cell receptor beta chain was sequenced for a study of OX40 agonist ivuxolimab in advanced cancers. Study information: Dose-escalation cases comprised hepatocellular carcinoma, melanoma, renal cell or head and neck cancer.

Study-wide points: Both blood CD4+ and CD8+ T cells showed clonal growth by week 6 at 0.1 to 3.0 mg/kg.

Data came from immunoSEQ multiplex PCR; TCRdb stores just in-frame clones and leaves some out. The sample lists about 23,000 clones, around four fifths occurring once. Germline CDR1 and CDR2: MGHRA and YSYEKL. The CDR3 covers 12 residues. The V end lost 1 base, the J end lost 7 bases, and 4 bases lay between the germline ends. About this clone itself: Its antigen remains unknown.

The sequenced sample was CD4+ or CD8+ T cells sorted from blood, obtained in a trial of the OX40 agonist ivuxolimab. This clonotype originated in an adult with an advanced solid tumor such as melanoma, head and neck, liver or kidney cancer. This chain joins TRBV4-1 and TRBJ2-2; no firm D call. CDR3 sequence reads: CASSQVVGELFF. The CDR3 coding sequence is TGCGCCAGCAGCCAAGTTGTCGGGGAGCTGTTTTTT.